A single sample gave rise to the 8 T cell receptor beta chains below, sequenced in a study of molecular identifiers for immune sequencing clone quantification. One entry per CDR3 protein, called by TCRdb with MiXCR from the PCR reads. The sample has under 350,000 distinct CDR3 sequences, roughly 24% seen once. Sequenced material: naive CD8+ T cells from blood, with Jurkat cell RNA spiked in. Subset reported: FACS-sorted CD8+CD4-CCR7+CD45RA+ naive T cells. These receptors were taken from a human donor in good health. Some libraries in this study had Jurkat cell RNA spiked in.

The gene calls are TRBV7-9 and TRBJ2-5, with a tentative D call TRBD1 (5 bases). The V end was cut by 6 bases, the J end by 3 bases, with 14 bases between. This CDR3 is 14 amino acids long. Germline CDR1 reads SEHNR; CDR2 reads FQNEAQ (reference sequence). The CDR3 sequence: CASRGPGLEETQYF. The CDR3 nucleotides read TGTGCCAGCAGAGGTCCAGGGCTAGAAGAGACCCAGTACTTC.

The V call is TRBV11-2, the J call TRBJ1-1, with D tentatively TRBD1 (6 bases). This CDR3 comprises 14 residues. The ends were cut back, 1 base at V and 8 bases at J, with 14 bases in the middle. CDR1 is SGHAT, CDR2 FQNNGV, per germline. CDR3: CASSLVGGEVEAFF. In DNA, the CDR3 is TGTGCCAGCAGCTTAGTCGGGGGCGAGGTGGAAGCTTTCTTT.

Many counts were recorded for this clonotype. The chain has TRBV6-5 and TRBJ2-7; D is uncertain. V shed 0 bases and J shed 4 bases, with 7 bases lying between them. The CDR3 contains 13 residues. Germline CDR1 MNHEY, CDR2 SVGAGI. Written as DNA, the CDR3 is TGTGCCAGCAGTTACTCCGTTGGGTACGAGCAGTACTTC. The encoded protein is CASSYSVGYEQYF.

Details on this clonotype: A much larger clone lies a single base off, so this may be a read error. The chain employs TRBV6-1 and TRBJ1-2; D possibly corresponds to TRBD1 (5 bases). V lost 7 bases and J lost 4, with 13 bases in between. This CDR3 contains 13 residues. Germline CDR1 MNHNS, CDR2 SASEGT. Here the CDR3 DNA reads TGTGCCAGCACAGGGACGGGAATCTATGGCTACACCTTC. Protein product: CASTGTGIYGYTF.

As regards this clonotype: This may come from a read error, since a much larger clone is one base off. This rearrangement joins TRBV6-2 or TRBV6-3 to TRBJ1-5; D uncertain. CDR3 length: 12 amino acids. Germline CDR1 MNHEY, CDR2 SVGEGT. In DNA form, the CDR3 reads TGTGCCAGCGGTTACCCTAATCAGCCCCAGCATTTT. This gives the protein CASGYPNQPQHF.

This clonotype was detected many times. The CDR3 DNA follows: TGTGCCAGCAAGGACAGGGCATGGACTAATGAAAAACTGTTTTTT. Its protein is CASKDRAWTNEKLFF. The chain combines TRBV7-8 with TRBJ1-4; 8 nucleotides agree with TRBD1. V lost 7 bases, J lost 2 bases, and 6 bases stayed unmatched. The CDR3 length is 15 residues. Germline V gene sequence: CDR1 SGHVS, CDR2 FQNEAQ.

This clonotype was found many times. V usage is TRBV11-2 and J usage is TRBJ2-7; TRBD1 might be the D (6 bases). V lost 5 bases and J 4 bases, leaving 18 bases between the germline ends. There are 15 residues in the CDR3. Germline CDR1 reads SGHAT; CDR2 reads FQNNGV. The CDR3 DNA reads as TGTGCCAGCAGCCTCCTCCAACAGGGCCCGTACGAGCAGTACTTC. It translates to CASSLLQQGPYEQYF. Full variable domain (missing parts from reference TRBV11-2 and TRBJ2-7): EAGVAQSPRYKIIEKRQSVAFWCNPISGHATLYWYQQILGQGPKLLIQFQNNGVVDDSQLPKDRFSAERLKGVDSTLKIQPAKLEDSAVYLCASSLLQQGPYEQYFGPGTRLTVT.

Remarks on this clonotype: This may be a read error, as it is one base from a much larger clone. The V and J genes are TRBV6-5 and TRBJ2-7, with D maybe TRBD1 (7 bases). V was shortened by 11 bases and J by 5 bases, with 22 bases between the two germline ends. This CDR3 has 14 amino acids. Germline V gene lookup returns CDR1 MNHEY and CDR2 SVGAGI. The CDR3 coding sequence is TGTGCCGCCCGAAAGGCAGGGGGACTCGACGAGCAGTACTTC. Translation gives CAARKAGGLDEQYF.